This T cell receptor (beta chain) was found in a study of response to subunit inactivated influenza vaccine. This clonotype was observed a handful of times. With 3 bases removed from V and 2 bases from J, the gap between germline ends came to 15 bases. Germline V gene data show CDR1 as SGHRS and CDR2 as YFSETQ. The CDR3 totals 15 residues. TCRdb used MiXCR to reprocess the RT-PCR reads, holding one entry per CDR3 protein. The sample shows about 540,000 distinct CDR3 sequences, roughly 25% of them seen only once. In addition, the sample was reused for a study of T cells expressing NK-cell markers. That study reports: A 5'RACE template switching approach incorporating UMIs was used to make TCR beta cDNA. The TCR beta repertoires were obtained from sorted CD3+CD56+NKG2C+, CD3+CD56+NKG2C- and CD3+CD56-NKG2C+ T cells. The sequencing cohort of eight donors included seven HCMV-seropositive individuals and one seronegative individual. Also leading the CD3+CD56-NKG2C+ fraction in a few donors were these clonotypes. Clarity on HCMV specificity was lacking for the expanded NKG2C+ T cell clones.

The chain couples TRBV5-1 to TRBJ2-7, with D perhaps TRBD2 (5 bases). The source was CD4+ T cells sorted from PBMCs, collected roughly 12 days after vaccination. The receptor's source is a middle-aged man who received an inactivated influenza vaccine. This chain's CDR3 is CASSSTYGNTYEQYF. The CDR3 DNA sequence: TGCGCCAGCAGCTCGACCTACGGGAACACCTACGAGCAGTACTTC. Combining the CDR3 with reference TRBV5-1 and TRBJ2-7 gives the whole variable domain KAGVTQTPRYLIKTRGQQVTLSCSPISGHRSVSWYQQTPGQGLQFLFEYFSETQRNKGNFPGRFSGRQFSNSRSEMNVSTLELGDSALYLCASSSTYGNTYEQYFGPGTRLTVT.